The 31 T cell receptor beta chains given below trace back to one sample, sequenced in a study of neurological immune-mediated disorders. TCRdb re-analysed the 5' RACE reads in MiXCR, keeping a single row per CDR3 protein. The data contain tens of thousands of distinct CDR3 sequences, over 3.5% of them seen just once; the ten biggest clones take up less than 2.5%. Sequenced: PBMCs. The origin of the receptors is a woman aged 45-59 years with multiple sclerosis.

This clonotype was detected ten times or more. This chain connects TRBV3-1 to TRBJ1-2; D is unresolved. The germline V gene encodes CDR1 LGHDT and CDR2 YNNKEL (reference sequence). This CDR3 comprises 13 residues. The V and J ends lost 1 base and 0 bases respectively, with 3 bases between them. The CDR3 region is CASSQGANYGYTF. In DNA form, the CDR3 reads TGTGCCAGCAGCCAAGGGGCTAACTATGGCTACACCTTC. The full variable domain, rest sourced from reference TRBV3-1 and TRBJ1-2, is DTAVSQTPKYLVTQMGNDKSIKCEQNLGHDTMYWYKQDSKKFLKIMFSYNNKELIINETVPNRFSPKSPDKAHLNLHINSLELGDSAVYFCASSQGANYGYTFGSGTRLTVV.

This clonotype was picked up many times. This chain uses TRBV5-1 with TRBJ2-7; the match to TRBD1 covers 7 bases. The CDR3 covers 15 residues. The J segment lost 2 bases and the V segment lost 2 bases, leaving 7 bases of the junction unmatched. Germline V lookup: CDR1 SGHRS, CDR2 YFSETQ. The CDR3 protein is CASSLAQGRTYEQYF. The CDR3 nucleotides read TGCGCCAGCAGCTTAGCACAGGGGCGCACCTACGAGCAGTACTTC. Full variable domain (missing parts from reference TRBV5-1 and TRBJ2-7): KAGVTQTPRYLIKTRGQQVTLSCSPISGHRSVSWYQQTPGQGLQFLFEYFSETQRNKGNFPGRFSGRQFSNSRSEMNVSTLELGDSALYLCASSLAQGRTYEQYFGPGTRLTVT.

This clonotype has at least ten counts. The chain links TRBV5-8 to TRBJ1-2; D unclear. The CDR3 length is 14 residues. Germline CDR1 reads SGHTS; CDR2 reads YDEGEE. With 3 bases removed from V and 2 bases from J, the gap between germline ends came to 11 bases. This chain's CDR3 is CASSSWTTNYGYTF. CDR3 bases: TGTGCCAGCAGCTCCTGGACTACGAACTATGGCTACACCTTC.

This clonotype was recorded many times. The rearrangement uses TRBV30 and TRBJ2-1, with TRBD2 matching 7 bases. The CDR3 consists of 15 residues. V shed 1 base, J shed 2 bases, and the junction held 5 bases outside the gene matches. From germline, CDR1 is GTSNPN and CDR2 SVGIG (reference sequence). This chain's CDR3 is CAWSAGRRTYNEQFF. The CDR3 DNA follows: TGTGCCTGGAGTGCCGGGAGGCGCACCTACAATGAGCAGTTCTTC.

This clonotype was counted ten times or more. The CDR3, as DNA: TGTGCCAGCAGCTTGGCGCCTAGCGGGAGGGGGAATGAGCAGTTCTTC. Translation gives CASSLAPSGRGNEQFF. The rearrangement joins TRBV5-5 to TRBJ2-1, with 12 nucleotides matching TRBD2. Germline V CDR1 and CDR2: SGHKS, YYEKEE (reference sequence). The J segment lost 7 bases and the V segment lost 0 bases, leaving 5 bases of the junction unmatched. The CDR3 spans 16 residues.

This clonotype has ten or more counts. The chain uses TRBV20-1 and TRBJ2-2, with D perhaps TRBD2 (6 bases). CDR1 and CDR2 from the germline V gene are DFQATT and SNEGSKA (reference sequence). This CDR3 is built from 13 residues. V lost 3 bases and J 4 bases, leaving 9 bases between the germline ends. The CDR3 region has the DNA TGCAGTGCTAGGTTGGGGGGCACCGGGGAGCTGTTTTTT. This sequence encodes CSARLGGTGELFF.

This clonotype was observed many times. The V and J genes are TRBV6-2 or TRBV6-3 and TRBJ2-1; no firm D call. The CDR3 is 14 amino acids. Germline-derived CDR1 and CDR2 are MNHEY and SVGEGT. Trimming removed 2 bases at V and 1 base at J, with 6 bases between. The CDR3 DNA sequence: TGTGCCAGCAGTTACGATCCGTCCTACAATGAGCAGTTCTTC. Its translation is CASSYDPSYNEQFF.

This chain joins TRBV18 and TRBJ1-1; D is uncertain. V was shortened by 3 bases and J by 4 bases, with 6 bases between the two germline ends. Per the germline V gene, CDR1 is KGHSH and CDR2 is LQKENI. This CDR3 contains 12 residues. CDR3 protein: CASSPMGTEAFF. The CDR3, as DNA: TGTGCCAGCTCACCGATGGGCACTGAAGCTTTCTTT.

This clonotype came up many times. The gene calls are TRBV20-1 and TRBJ1-3; D is unclear. CDR1 DFQATT and CDR2 SNEGSKA come from the germline V gene (reference sequence). The length of the CDR3 is 12 residues. Between the trimmed V and J ends, which lost 1 base and 4 bases, there was a span of 5 bases. CDR3 region: CSARGPGNTIYF. DNA for the CDR3: TGCAGTGCTAGAGGGCCAGGAAACACCATATATTTT.

This clonotype occurred many times. CDR3 sequence: CSSGQGGQETQYF. The CDR3 nucleotides read TGCAGCTCAGGACAGGGAGGCCAAGAGACCCAGTACTTC. The V call is TRBV29-1, the J call TRBJ2-5, with TRBD1 identical over 8 bases. Unmatched junction bases numbered 6, after V lost 8 bases and J lost 1 base. The CDR3 has 13 residues. Germline CDR1 reads SQVTM; CDR2 reads ANQGSEA.

Many counts were recorded for this clonotype. The V call is TRBV11-2, the J call TRBJ2-7; 7 bases fit TRBD1. The V gene's germline CDR1 is SGHAT and CDR2 FQNNGV. With V trimmed by 5 bases and J by 5 bases, 9 bases remained unmatched. This CDR3 is built from 14 residues. The CDR3 DNA reads TGTGCCAGCAGCCGAGGGGTAACAGGGGACGAGCAGTACTTC. Its protein product is CASSRGVTGDEQYF.

This clonotype was recorded many times. The CDR3 DNA sequence: TGTGCCAGCAGCTTATGGGGGAGGTACAATGAGCAGTTCTTC. Residues: CASSLWGRYNEQFF. The V gene is TRBV7-2, the J gene TRBJ2-1; D might be TRBD2 (6 bases). This CDR3 region has 14 residues. The ends were cut back, 2 bases at V and 4 bases at J, with 9 bases in the middle. CDR1 and CDR2 from the germline V gene are SGHTA and FQGNSA.

This clonotype appeared many times. DNA for the CDR3: TGTGCCAGCAGTTCCCCAGGGGGCCACGAGCAGTACTTC. Protein product: CASSSPGGHEQYF. This chain uses TRBV28 with TRBJ2-7, with 8 bases matching TRBD1. Germline V CDR1 and CDR2: MDHEN, SYDVKM. V shed 4 bases, J shed 5 bases, and the junction held 4 bases outside the gene matches. CDR3 length equals 13 residues. The variable domain in full, with the rest retrieved from reference TRBV28 and TRBJ2-7, is DVKVTQSSRYLVKRTGEKVFLECVQDMDHENMFWYRQDPGLGLRLIYFSYDVKMKEKGDIPEGYSVSREKKERFSLILESASTNQTSMYLCASSSPGGHEQYFGPGTRLTVT.

This clonotype was observed many times. The gene calls are TRBV20-1 and TRBJ1-2, with TRBD1 matching 7 bases. The CDR3 is made up of 14 amino acids. The trim removed 6 bases at V and 0 bases at J, leaving 7 bases unmatched. Germline lookup yields CDR1 DFQATT and CDR2 SNEGSKA (reference sequence). CDR3: CSASRDRPNYGYTF. The CDR3 DNA sequence: TGCAGTGCGAGCCGGGACAGACCTAACTATGGCTACACCTTC.

This clonotype has at least ten counts. The V and J genes are TRBV6-4 and TRBJ1-3; TRBD1 is a possible D gene (5 bases). The CDR3 loop spans 14 amino acids. Germline CDR1 reads MRHNA; CDR2 reads SNTAGT. V was pared by 6 bases and J by 0 bases, with 9 bases between. In DNA form, the CDR3 reads TGTGCCAGCAGCCCCGACAGCTCTGGAAACACCATATATTTT. Its protein product is CASSPDSSGNTIYF.

This clonotype was detected ten times or more. The chain couples TRBV20-1 to TRBJ2-6, with 8 bases that match TRBD1. The CDR3 has 17 residues. Germline CDR1 DFQATT, CDR2 SNEGSKA (reference sequence). V was clipped by 0 bases and J by 3 bases; unmatched bases: 7. The CDR3 reads CSARDLQGASGANVLTF. CDR3 in DNA: TGCAGTGCTAGAGATCTGCAGGGGGCAAGTGGGGCCAACGTCCTGACTTTC.

About this clonotype itself: Likely a read error: the CDR3 ends without its conserved phenylalanine or tryptophan. The chain links TRBV3-1 to TRBJ2-1; TRBD1 agrees at 10 bases. The CDR3 covers 18 residues. The germline gives CDR1 LGHDT, CDR2 YNNKEL (reference sequence). The V segment lost 3 bases and the J segment 2 bases; nucleotides outside the gene matches: 10. CDR3 protein: CASSHSSLGTGAYNEQFN. CDR3 in DNA: TGTGCCAGCAGCCATAGTAGCCTCGGGACAGGGGCCTACAATGAGCAGTTCAAC.

This clonotype was recorded many times. The gene calls are TRBV7-8 and TRBJ2-7; 7 bases are a match to TRBD2. The CDR3 extends over 13 amino acids. J lost 3 bases, V lost 2 bases, and 1 base had no gene match. Germline CDR1 reads SGHVS; CDR2 reads FQNEAQ. The CDR3 spells CASSLLADYEQYF. DNA for the CDR3: TGTGCCAGCAGCTTACTAGCGGACTACGAGCAGTACTTC.

This clonotype was recorded at least ten times. The CDR3 region is CAISESREGDTDTQYF. The CDR3, as DNA: TGTGCCATCAGTGAGTCGAGGGAAGGGGACACAGATACGCAGTATTTT. The chain uses TRBV10-3 and TRBJ2-3; D might be TRBD1 or TRBD2, each matching 5 bases. Germline CDR1 ENHRY, CDR2 SYGVKD. The V end lost 0 bases, the J end lost 2 bases, and 12 bases lay between the germline ends. CDR3 length: 16 amino acids.

Note on this clonotype: This may come from a read error, since a much larger clone is one base off. The gene calls are TRBV27 and TRBJ1-1, with 7 bases aligning to TRBD1. The CDR3 consists of 13 residues. Germline lookup yields CDR1 MNHEY and CDR2 SMNVEV (reference sequence). This CDR3 is CANSLRQGGEAFF. CDR3 in DNA: TGTGCCAACAGTTTAAGGCAGGGGGGGGAAGCTTTCTTT.

This clonotype was recorded many times. This chain connects TRBV28 to TRBJ2-3; no reliable D call. CDR1 is MDHEN and CDR2 is SYDVKM in the germline V gene. This CDR3 spans 14 amino acids. Deletions cut 2 bases from V and 2 bases from J, with 8 bases between. The CDR3 nucleotides read TGTGCCAGCAGTTTAGAAGCGATCACAGATACGCAGTATTTT. Translation gives CASSLEAITDTQYF.

This clonotype occurred many times. V usage is TRBV5-1 and J usage is TRBJ2-2; TRBD2 matches 8 bases. This CDR3 is 16 amino acids long. In germline, CDR1 is SGHRS, CDR2 YFSETQ. V shed 4 bases and J 4 bases; nucleotides not matched to a gene: 9. DNA for the CDR3: TGCGCCAGCAGCGGACTCAGCGGGAGTAGCACCGGGGAGCTGTTTTTT. Translated: CASSGLSGSSTGELFF.

Many counts were recorded for this clonotype. The gene calls are TRBV4-1 and TRBJ2-3; 8 bases map to TRBD2. V lost 0 bases, J lost 3 bases, and 5 bases stayed unmatched. Germline CDR1 and CDR2: MGHRA and YSYEKL. The CDR3 runs 16 residues. The CDR3 nucleotides are TGCGCCAGCAGCCAAGACCCGGGACTAGAGACAGATACGCAGTATTTT. Its protein is CASSQDPGLETDTQYF.

The table lists this clonotype with many counts. This chain links TRBV18 with TRBJ1-2; D is unclear. The germline V gene encodes CDR1 KGHSH and CDR2 LQKENI. CDR3 length: 14 residues. V lost 3 bases and J lost 1, with 9 bases in between. The CDR3 sequence is CASSPEDLNYGYTF. CDR3 nucleotide sequence: TGTGCCAGCTCACCGGAGGATCTTAACTATGGCTACACCTTC.

There are many counts of this clonotype. This chain connects TRBV5-1 to TRBJ2-3; 10 nucleotides agree with TRBD2. J was trimmed by 4 bases and V by 0 bases; bases with no gene match: 8. The CDR3 is 17 amino acids. CDR1 and CDR2 from the germline V gene are SGHRS and YFSETQ. DNA of the CDR3: TGCGCCAGCAGCTTGGTCTCTAGCGGGAGTGGGGCAGATACGCAGTATTTT. Amino acids: CASSLVSSGSGADTQYF.

There are many counts of this clonotype. The CDR3 DNA reads TGCAGTGCTACAGCTTTGAAGGGACTAGCGGGATACGAGCAGTACTTC. Translation: CSATALKGLAGYEQYF. The V gene is TRBV20-1, the J gene TRBJ2-7; 13 positions agree with TRBD2. In germline, CDR1 is DFQATT, CDR2 SNEGSKA (reference sequence). V lost 4 bases, J lost 4 bases, and 10 bases stayed unmatched. The CDR3 spans 16 residues.

This clonotype was seen ten or more times. V is TRBV10-3 and J is TRBJ2-7, with 8 bases matching TRBD2. The germline CDR1 and CDR2 sequences are ENHRY and SYGVKD. The length of the CDR3 is 16 residues. With 0 bases clipped from V and 7 bases from J, the junction kept 11 bases outside the gene matches. CDR3 sequence (DNA): TGTGCCATCAGTGAGTCGGGGGAGCGGGAGTGGGCGGAGCAGTACTTC. Protein: CAISESGEREWAEQYF.

This clonotype was seen ten or more times. The genes are TRBV20-1 and TRBJ2-1; 11 nucleotides agree with TRBD1. V lost 7 bases and J lost 9; bases outside the gene matches: 11. Germline lookup yields CDR1 DFQATT and CDR2 SNEGSKA (reference sequence). This CDR3 has 14 amino acids. CDR3 bases: TGCAGTGTCAGGGGGGGGACAGGGGGTGGTGAGCAGTTCTTC. Translation: CSVRGGTGGGEQFF.

This clonotype appeared many times. J is TRBJ2-7 and V is TRBV24-1; D gene ambiguous. The V and J ends lost 5 bases and 0 bases respectively, with 10 bases between them. The CDR3 sequence is 14 residues long. Germline V gene data show CDR1 as KGHDR and CDR2 as SFDVKD. CDR3 protein: CATSAAGNSYEQYF. The CDR3 DNA reads TGTGCCACCAGTGCGGCAGGAAACTCCTACGAGCAGTACTTC.

At least ten counts were recorded for this clonotype. This chain connects TRBV6-2 or TRBV6-3 to TRBJ1-5, with unresolved D. The V and J ends lost 0 bases and 1 base respectively, with 7 bases between them. Germline values: CDR1 MNHEY, CDR2 SVGEGT. This CDR3 contains 15 residues. The CDR3 nucleotides read TGTGCCAGCAGTTACTCAGGGCTCAGCAATCAGCCCCAGCATTTT. This sequence encodes CASSYSGLSNQPQHF.

There are many counts of this clonotype. The V gene is TRBV7-2, the J gene TRBJ1-1; 8 bases agree with TRBD1. The CDR3 spans 17 residues. The germline V gene has CDR1 SGHTA and CDR2 FQGNSA. V lost 1 base and J lost 1; bases outside the gene matches: 8. The DNA of the CDR3 is TGTGCCAGCAGCTTAGTTAGTCAGGGGGCGACGAACACTGAAGCTTTCTTT. It is translated as CASSLVSQGATNTEAFF.